This T cell receptor (beta chain) stems from a study of T cell responses to AZD1222 COVID-19 vaccine. Study summary: Pooled in the analysis were second doses at about 4 or about 12 weeks.

For this clone: As yet, its antigen is unknown.

V lost 2 bases and J 6 bases, leaving 13 bases between the germline ends. The CDR3 has 15 residues. Per germline, CDR1 MGHDK and CDR2 SYGVNS. General study findings and limits: Among spike-specific TCRs, nearly half reportedly target unmutated variant regions.

Data came from immunoSEQ multiplex PCR; TCRdb stores just in-frame clones and leaves some out. The table records tens of thousands of clones, about 86% of them present only once. The specimen comprised peripheral blood, sampled on day 0 of AZD1222 vaccination. The rearrangement uses TRBV25-1 and TRBJ1-4; tentatively, D is TRBD1 (6 bases). This clonotype was obtained from an adult in good health. CDR3 in DNA: TGTGCCAGCAGTGAAAGGGGGGGGTTGGATGAAAAACTGTTTTTT. It specifies CASSERGGLDEKLFF.